These 30 T cell receptor beta chains originate from one sample sequenced in a study of shared clonotypes between healthy human individuals. The assay was immunoSEQ multiplex PCR, and TCRdb's table has in-frame clones only and misses some. This table holds approximately 620,000 clones, 95% to 98% found once. Sequencing was done on a sample of naive CD4+ T cells sorted from blood. Subset indicated: CD45RA+ positively selected. These receptors were collected from a woman under 40 in good health.

This rearrangement joins TRBV9 to TRBJ2-1; 9 bases are a match to TRBD2. V shed 6 bases and J 2 bases; nucleotides not matched to a gene: 6. The CDR3 contains 15 residues. Germline V gene lookup returns CDR1 SGDLS and CDR2 YYNGEE. CDR3 sequence: CASKPLAGTYNEQFF. CDR3 DNA: TGTGCCAGCAAGCCGCTAGCGGGAACCTACAATGAGCAGTTCTTC.

V gene TRBV19 combines with J gene TRBJ2-6; D gene ambiguous. V lost 6 bases and J lost 0, with 3 bases in between. The CDR3 covers 13 residues. Per the germline V gene, CDR1 is LNHDA and CDR2 is SQIVND (reference sequence). This chain's CDR3 is CASSASGANVLTF. CDR3 coding DNA: TGTGCCAGTAGCGCCTCTGGGGCCAACGTCCTGACTTTC.

Here the CDR3 DNA reads TGTGCCAGCAGTTCTCGAATAAACATTCAGTACTTC. Its protein product is CASSSRINIQYF. The gene calls are TRBV28 and TRBJ2-4; the D is unclear. This CDR3 has 12 residues. V was cut by 4 bases and J by 6 bases, with 7 bases left in between. CDR1 is MDHEN and CDR2 is SYDVKM in the germline V gene.

This chain connects TRBV6-1 to TRBJ2-5; either TRBD1 or TRBD2 may fit D (5 bases each). Germline V gives CDR1 MNHNS, CDR2 SASEGT. This CDR3 region has 14 residues. Deletions cut 10 bases from V and 7 bases from J, with 22 bases between. In nucleotides, the CDR3 is TGTGCCAACCCACCGGGACCAACGGTGAGGACCCAGTACTTC. This gives the protein CANPPGPTVRTQYF.

This sequence joins TRBV7-2 and TRBJ1-2; TRBD1 agrees at 11 bases. Germline CDR1 is SGHTA and CDR2 is FQGNSA. The CDR3 consists of 13 residues. V lost 5 bases, J lost 10 bases, and 6 bases stayed unmatched. The CDR3 protein is CASSTGTGGDYTF. CDR3 DNA: TGTGCCAGCAGCACCGGGACAGGGGGTGACTACACCTTC. Based on the CDR3 plus reference TRBV7-2 and TRBJ1-2, the full variable domain is GAGVSQSPSNKVTEKGKDVELRCDPISGHTALYWYRQSLGQGLEFLIYFQGNSAPDKSGLPSDRFSAERTGGSVSTLTIQRTQQEDSAVYLCASSTGTGGDYTFGSGTRLTVV.

With respect to this clone: The same CDR3 is also encoded by other DNA sequences in this sample. The rearrangement links TRBV7-6 to TRBJ2-5; D not resolved. Looked up from germline, CDR1 is SGHVS and CDR2 is FNYEAQ. The CDR3 is 11 amino acids. V was cut by 0 bases and J by 5 bases, with 1 base left in between. CDR3 in DNA: TGTGCCAGCAGCTTAGCGGAGACCCAGTACTTC. This codes for CASSLAETQYF.

CDR3 in DNA: TGTGCCAGCAGTGAACTCAGCGTGGATACGCAGTATTTT. Translating it yields CASSELSVDTQYF. J is TRBJ2-3 and V is TRBV6-1, with D unresolved. CDR3 length: 13 residues. Trimming took off 2 bases at V and 6 bases at J, with 9 bases between the two ends. Germline CDR1 MNHNS, CDR2 SASEGT.

V is TRBV5-4 and J is TRBJ2-3; 11 bases are a match to TRBD2. The CDR3 has 16 residues. V was pared by 0 bases and J by 6 bases, with 6 bases of the junction left unmatched. In germline, CDR1 is SGHNT, CDR2 YYREEE (reference sequence). CDR3 bases: TGTGCCAGCAGCTTGGGACTAGCGGGGAACAGGGATACGCAGTATTTT. It translates to CASSLGLAGNRDTQYF.

The chain is built from TRBV6-1 and TRBJ2-7; the match to TRBD1 covers 7 bases. The junction had 3 bases not matched to a gene; V was cut back by 4 bases and J by 0 bases. Germline assignment: CDR1 MNHNS and CDR2 SASEGT. The CDR3 is 14 residues long. The DNA for the CDR3 is TGTGCCAGCAGTGGTGGGACAGCCTCCTACGAGCAGTACTTC. It codes for CASSGGTASYEQYF.

This chain connects TRBV28 to TRBJ2-5, with TRBD1 matching over 9 bases. The CDR3 length is 16 residues. Germline V lookup: CDR1 MDHEN, CDR2 SYDVKM. V dropped 7 bases and J dropped 2; count of bases not matched to a gene: 11. The CDR3 sequence: CASKTPSTGGQETQYF. The CDR3 nucleotides are TGTGCCAGCAAAACCCCGTCGACAGGGGGGCAAGAGACCCAGTACTTC. Drawing the rest from reference TRBV28 and TRBJ2-5, the complete variable domain is DVKVTQSSRYLVKRTGEKVFLECVQDMDHENMFWYRQDPGLGLRLIYFSYDVKMKEKGDIPEGYSVSREKKERFSLILESASTNQTSMYLCASKTPSTGGQETQYFGPGTRLLVL.

The chain links TRBV2 to TRBJ2-6, with D possibly TRBD1 on 5 matching bases. V dropped 3 bases and J dropped 0 bases, with 15 bases sitting between them. Germline V gives CDR1 SNHLY, CDR2 FYNNEI. CDR3 size: 18 residues. The DNA for the CDR3 is TGTGCCAGCAGTGACTACAGCAGGGTTTTCTCTGGGGCCAACGTCCTGACTTTC. Its protein product is CASSDYSRVFSGANVLTF.

The chain combines TRBV4-1 with TRBJ2-1, with D perhaps matching TRBD2 (6 bases). With 1 base removed from V and 8 bases from J, the gap between germline ends came to 18 bases. The CDR3 length is 16 residues. The germline gives CDR1 MGHRA, CDR2 YSYEKL. For the CDR3, the DNA is TGCGCCAGCAGCCAAGCCCTAGCGTCTTCCCGTCATGAGCAGTTCTTC. Protein: CASSQALASSRHEQFF.

This clone showed up just once. The chain recombines TRBV14 with TRBJ2-6; TRBD1 aligns across 7 bases. CDR1 SGHDN and CDR2 FVKESK come from the germline V gene. The CDR3 is 17 amino acids. V lost 6 bases and J lost 0; bases outside the gene matches: 8. In nucleotides, the CDR3 is TGTGCCAGCAGTCACAGGGGCCCTTACTCTGGGGCCAACGTCCTGACTTTC. It is translated as CASSHRGPYSGANVLTF.

This clone occurred once. This sequence joins TRBV7-8 and TRBJ2-5, with 12 bases lining up with TRBD2. The CDR3 consists of 15 residues. With V trimmed by 3 bases and J by 4 bases, 3 bases remained unmatched. Germline assignment: CDR1 SGHVS and CDR2 FQNEAQ. The DNA of the CDR3 is TGTGCCAGCAGCTTGCCGGGACTAGCGGGAGAGACCCAGTACTTC. Its protein is CASSLPGLAGETQYF.

This chain joins TRBV4-1 and TRBJ1-5, with a tentative D call TRBD1 (6 bases). The CDR3 is made up of 14 amino acids. The germline V and J ends were trimmed by 6 bases and 2 bases, with 11 bases remaining between them. CDR1 MGHRA and CDR2 YSYEKL come from the germline V gene. The CDR3 spells CASSLRTGNQPQHF. CDR3 coding DNA: TGCGCCAGCAGTCTTCGGACAGGCAATCAGCCCCAGCATTTT.

V usage is TRBV4-2 and J usage is TRBJ1-2; D remains unclear. Germline values: CDR1 LGHNA, CDR2 YNFKEQ. CDR3 size: 15 residues. V lost 0 bases and J lost 8, with 16 bases in between. CDR3 amino acids: CASSQDRPGIEGYTF. For the CDR3, the DNA is TGTGCCAGCAGCCAAGATAGGCCTGGGATTGAGGGCTACACCTTC.

V gene TRBV4-2 combines with J gene TRBJ1-2; TRBD1 matches at 8 bases. The junction had 13 bases not matched to a gene; V was cut back by 0 bases and J by 7 bases. CDR3 length equals 17 residues. Per germline, CDR1 LGHNA and CDR2 YNFKEQ. The CDR3 region is CASSQEILAAGGRGYTF. The CDR3, as DNA: TGTGCCAGCAGCCAAGAAATTTTGGCGGCAGGGGGCCGTGGCTACACCTTC.

The V and J genes are TRBV18 and TRBJ2-5; D is tentatively TRBD1 or TRBD2 (6 bases each). This CDR3 comprises 15 residues. V lost 6 bases to trimming and J lost 4 bases, with 18 bases between them. Germline CDR1 KGHSH, CDR2 LQKENI. The CDR3 here is CASSQRGGRIETQYF. Written as DNA, the CDR3 is TGTGCCAGCTCCCAACGAGGGGGGCGGATAGAGACCCAGTACTTC.

Comments on this clone: At the DNA level, this CDR3 is encoded by other sequences in the same sample as well. The V call is TRBV20-1, the J call TRBJ2-7; 8 bases fit TRBD2. There are 11 residues in the CDR3. Germline lookup yields CDR1 DFQATT and CDR2 SNEGSKA (reference sequence). The ends lost 6 bases at V and 6 bases at J; junction bases unmatched: 4. CDR3 DNA sequence: TGCAGTGCGCGGGGGGACTCCGAGCAGTACTTC. Protein sequence: CSARGDSEQYF.

This clone was observed a handful of times. This chain uses TRBV5-1 with TRBJ1-2, with 9 nucleotides matching TRBD1. Germline V gives CDR1 SGHRS, CDR2 YFSETQ. This CDR3 is 15 amino acids long. V gave up 0 bases and J gave up 7 bases; unmatched junction bases: 7. The CDR3 bases are TGCGCCAGCAGCTTGGCGGACAGGGGAATGAGTGGCTACACCTTC. This encodes CASSLADRGMSGYTF.

The J gene is TRBJ2-7, the V gene TRBV9; the match to TRBD2 covers 12 bases. V lost 4 bases and J lost 3; bases outside the gene matches: 2. The CDR3 has 14 amino acids. Germline lookup yields CDR1 SGDLS and CDR2 YYNGEE. The CDR3 DNA follows: TGTGCCAGCAGCCGGACTAGCGGGAACTACGAGCAGTACTTC. It encodes CASSRTSGNYEQYF.

J is TRBJ2-5 and V is TRBV28; 11 nucleotides agree with TRBD1. Germline CDR1 reads MDHEN; CDR2 reads SYDVKM. The CDR3 consists of 16 residues. After removal of 1 base from V and 7 bases from J, the junction contained 8 bases not matched to a gene. DNA of the CDR3: TGTGCCAGCAGTTTATTCGGACAGGGGGCTGGCGGGACCCAGTACTTC. Amino acid sequence: CASSLFGQGAGGTQYF.

The chain employs TRBV11-2 and TRBJ2-1, with 11 bases lining up with TRBD2. Losses at the gene ends were 3 bases for V and 2 bases for J; bases not matched to a gene: 3. Germline values: CDR1 SGHAT, CDR2 FQNNGV. The CDR3 sequence is 16 residues long. The CDR3 region has the DNA TGTGCCAGCAGCTTGGTAGCGGGAGGGACCTACAATGAGCAGTTCTTC. Translating it yields CASSLVAGGTYNEQFF.

This chain links TRBV6-1 with TRBJ2-7; 8 bases line up with TRBD2. The V segment lost 3 bases and the J segment 5 bases; nucleotides outside the gene matches: 12. Germline CDR1 MNHNS, CDR2 SASEGT. There are 16 residues in the CDR3. The CDR3 DNA sequence: TGTGCCAGCAGTGACCCCCAACTAGCGGAATACCACGAGCAGTACTTC. Protein sequence: CASSDPQLAEYHEQYF.

This chain links TRBV6-5 with TRBJ2-1; 11 bases agree with TRBD2. The CDR3 is 16 amino acids. Germline assignment: CDR1 MNHEY and CDR2 SVGAGI. The V segment lost 1 base and the J segment 6 bases; nucleotides outside the gene matches: 5. The CDR3 loop is CASSYFTSGSRNEQFF. CDR3 DNA: TGTGCCAGCAGTTACTTTACTAGCGGGAGTCGCAATGAGCAGTTCTTC.

J is TRBJ2-3 and V is TRBV19; 11 nucleotides line up with TRBD2. The germline V gene has CDR1 LNHDA and CDR2 SQIVND (reference sequence). The CDR3 is 14 amino acids. Trimming cost V 8 bases and J 6 bases; bases outside gene matches: 7. The CDR3 DNA reads as TGTGCCAGTCGACTAGCGGGACCGTCGGATACGCAGTATTTT. Translating it yields CASRLAGPSDTQYF.

This rearrangement joins TRBV28 to TRBJ1-2, with 7 nucleotides matching TRBD1. CDR3 length equals 15 residues. Germline loops: CDR1 MDHEN, CDR2 SYDVKM. V gave up 6 bases and J gave up 8 bases; unmatched junction bases: 15. CDR3 coding DNA: TGTGCCAGCAGGGTCGACAAGATCCGAGGGGGCGGCTACACCTTC. It specifies CASRVDKIRGGGYTF.

Only one count was recorded for this clone. This chain uses TRBV21-1 with TRBJ1-2; TRBD1 is the table's D call and was not checked against the DNA. TRBV21-1 is assigned pseudogene status. The CDR3 sequence is 17 residues long. This CDR3 is CASSKDRDRGFNYGYTF. CDR3 sequence (DNA): TGTGCCAGCAGCAAAGACAGGGACAGGGGATTTAACTATGGCTACACCTTC.

V and J are TRBV27 and TRBJ1-1; a possible D gene is TRBD1 (6 bases). Germline values: CDR1 MNHEY, CDR2 SMNVEV (reference sequence). The CDR3 contains 13 residues. With 5 bases removed from V and 6 bases from J, the gap between germline ends came to 13 bases. The CDR3, as DNA: TGTGCCAGCAGTCTACAGGGTTTCGCTGAAGCTTTCTTT. This gives the protein CASSLQGFAEAFF.

This clone was recorded only once. The chain uses TRBV25-1 and TRBJ2-2; 7 bases fit TRBD2. The V gene end was trimmed by 3 bases and the J gene end by 3 bases; junction bases not matched to a gene: 7. The CDR3 has 16 amino acids. The germline gives CDR1 MGHDK, CDR2 SYGVNS. The CDR3 coding sequence is TGTGCCAGCAGTGAGGGGGAGGGCCGCGACACCGGGGAGCTGTTTTTT. Amino acids: CASSEGEGRDTGELFF.